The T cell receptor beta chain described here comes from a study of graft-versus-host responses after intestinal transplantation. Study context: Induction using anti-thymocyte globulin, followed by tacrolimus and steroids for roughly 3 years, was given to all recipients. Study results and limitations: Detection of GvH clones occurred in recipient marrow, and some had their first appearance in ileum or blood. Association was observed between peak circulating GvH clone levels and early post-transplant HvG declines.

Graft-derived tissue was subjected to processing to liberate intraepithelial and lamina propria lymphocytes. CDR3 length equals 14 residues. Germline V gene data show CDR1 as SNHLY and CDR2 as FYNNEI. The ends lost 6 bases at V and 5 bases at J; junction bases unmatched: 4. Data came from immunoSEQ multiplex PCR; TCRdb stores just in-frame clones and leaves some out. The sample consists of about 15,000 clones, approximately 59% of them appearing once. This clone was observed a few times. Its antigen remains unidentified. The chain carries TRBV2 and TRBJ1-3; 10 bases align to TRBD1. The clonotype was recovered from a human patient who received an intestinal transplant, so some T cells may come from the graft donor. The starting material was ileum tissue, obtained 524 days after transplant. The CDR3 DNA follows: TGTGCCAGCAGGGGGGACAGGGGTAGAAACACCATATATTTT. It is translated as CASRGDRGRNTIYF.